This T cell receptor (beta chain) was documented in a study of T cell responses to AZD1222 COVID-19 vaccine. Trimming shortened V by 1 base and J by 14 bases, and 11 bases separated the two germline ends. The CDR3 is 11 residues long. Sequencing used immunoSEQ multiplex PCR; TCRdb keeps in-frame clones, though not all of them. The sample has about 130,000 clones; around nine tenths are singletons. The specimen was peripheral blood, collected on day 0 of AZD1222 vaccination. The chain carries TRBV12-3 or TRBV12-4 and TRBJ1-2; weak D call: TRBD1 (5 bases). The receptor comes from an adult in good health. The DNA for the CDR3 is TGTGCCAGCAGTTTAGAGGGGCCTAAGACCTTC. Translation: CASSLEGPKTF.